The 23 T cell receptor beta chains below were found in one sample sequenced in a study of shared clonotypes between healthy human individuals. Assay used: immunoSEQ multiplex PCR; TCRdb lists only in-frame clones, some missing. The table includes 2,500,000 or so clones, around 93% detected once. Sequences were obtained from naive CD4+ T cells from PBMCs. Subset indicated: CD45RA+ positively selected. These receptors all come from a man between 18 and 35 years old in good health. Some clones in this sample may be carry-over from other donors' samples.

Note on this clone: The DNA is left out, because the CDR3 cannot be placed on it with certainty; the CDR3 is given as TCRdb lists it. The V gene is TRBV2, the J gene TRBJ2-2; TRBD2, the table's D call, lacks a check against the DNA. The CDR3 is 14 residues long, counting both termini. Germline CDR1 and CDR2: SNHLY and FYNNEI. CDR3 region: CAVLAGGTPGSCFF.

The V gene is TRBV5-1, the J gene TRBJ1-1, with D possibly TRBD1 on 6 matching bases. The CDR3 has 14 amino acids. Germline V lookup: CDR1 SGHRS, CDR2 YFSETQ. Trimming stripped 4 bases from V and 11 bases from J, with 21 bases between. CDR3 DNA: TGCGCCAGCAGCCGACAGGAGGGAGGACGGGCGGCTTTCTTT. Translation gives CASSRQEGGRAAFF.

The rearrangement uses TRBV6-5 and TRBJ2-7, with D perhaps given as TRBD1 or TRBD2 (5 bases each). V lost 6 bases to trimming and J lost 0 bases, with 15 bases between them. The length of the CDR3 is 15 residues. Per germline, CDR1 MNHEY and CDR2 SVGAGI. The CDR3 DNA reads TGTGCCAGCAGACCGACTACAGGAGGCTCCTACGAGCAGTACTTC. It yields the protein CASRPTTGGSYEQYF.

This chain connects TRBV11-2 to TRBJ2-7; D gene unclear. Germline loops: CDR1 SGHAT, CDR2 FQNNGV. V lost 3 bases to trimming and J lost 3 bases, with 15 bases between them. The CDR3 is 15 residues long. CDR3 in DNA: TGTGCCAGCAGCTTTAGGGCAGGAGCTATCTACGAGCAGTACTTC. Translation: CASSFRAGAIYEQYF.

The CDR3 reads CASSLFAVAGDYEQYF. CDR3 coding DNA: TGTGCCAGCAGTTTGTTTGCCGTAGCGGGGGACTACGAGCAGTACTTC. This rearrangement joins TRBV27 to TRBJ2-7; 9 bases map to TRBD2. The CDR3 is 16 residues long. Germline assignment: CDR1 MNHEY and CDR2 SMNVEV (reference sequence). J lost 3 bases, V lost 3 bases, and 9 bases had no gene match.

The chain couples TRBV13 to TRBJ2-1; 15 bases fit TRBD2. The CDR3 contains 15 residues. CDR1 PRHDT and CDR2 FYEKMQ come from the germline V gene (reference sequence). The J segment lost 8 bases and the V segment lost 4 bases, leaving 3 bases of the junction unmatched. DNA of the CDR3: TGTGCCAGCAGCTCTGGACTAGCGGGAGGGGATGAGCAGTTCTTC. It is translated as CASSSGLAGGDEQFF. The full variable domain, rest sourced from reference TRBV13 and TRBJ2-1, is AAGVIQSPRHLIKEKRETATLKCYPIPRHDTVYWYQQGPGQDPQFLISFYEKMQSDKGSIPDRFSAQQFSDYHSELNMSSLELGDSALYFCASSSGLAGGDEQFFGPGTRLTVL.

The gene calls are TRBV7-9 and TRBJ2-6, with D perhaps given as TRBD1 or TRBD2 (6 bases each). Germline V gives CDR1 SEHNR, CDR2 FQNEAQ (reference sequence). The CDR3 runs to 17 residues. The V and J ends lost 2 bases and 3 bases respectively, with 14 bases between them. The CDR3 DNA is TGTGCCAGCAGCTTATTTTATGGGGGGCTTGGGGCCAACGTCCTGACTTTC. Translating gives CASSLFYGGLGANVLTF.

The CDR3 reads CASSSQRNTGELFF. The CDR3 DNA follows: TGTGCCAGCAGCAGCCAGAGAAACACCGGGGAGCTGTTTTTT. The gene calls are TRBV2 and TRBJ2-2; D uncertain. CDR1 and CDR2 from the germline V gene are SNHLY and FYNNEI. This CDR3 region has 14 residues. Trimming left V 6 bases short and J 2 bases short, with 10 bases between. Using reference TRBV2 and TRBJ2-2 for the parts outside the CDR3, the full variable domain is EPEVTQTPSHQVTQMGQEVILRCVPISNHLYFYWYRQILGQKVEFLVSFYNNEISEKSEIFDDQFSVERPDGSNFTLKIRSTKLEDSAMYFCASSSQRNTGELFFGEGSRLTVL.

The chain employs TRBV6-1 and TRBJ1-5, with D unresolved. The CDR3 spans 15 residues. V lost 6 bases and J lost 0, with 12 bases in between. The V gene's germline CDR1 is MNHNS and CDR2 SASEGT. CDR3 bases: TGTGCCAGCAGCGTCAGCCTCTATAGCAATCAGCCCCAGCATTTT. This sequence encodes CASSVSLYSNQPQHF.

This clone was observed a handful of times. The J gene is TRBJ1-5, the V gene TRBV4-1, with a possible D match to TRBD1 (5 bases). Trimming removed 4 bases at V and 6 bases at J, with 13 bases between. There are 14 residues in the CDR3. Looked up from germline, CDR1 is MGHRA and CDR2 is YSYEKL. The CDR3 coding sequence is TGCGCCAGCAGCCCCGGGACTCTATCTCAGCCCCAGCATTTT. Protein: CASSPGTLSQPQHF.

The CDR3 DNA is TGTGCCAGCAGCTTTTTTCTAGCGGGGGGTGCAAACAATGAGCAGTTCTTC. Translating gives CASSFFLAGGANNEQFF. This chain joins TRBV13 and TRBJ2-1, with 11 bases matching TRBD2. The V segment lost 3 bases and the J segment 5 bases; nucleotides outside the gene matches: 9. The CDR3 has 17 amino acids. The germline V gene has CDR1 PRHDT and CDR2 FYEKMQ (reference sequence). Supplemented by reference TRBV13 and TRBJ2-1, the full variable domain reads AAGVIQSPRHLIKEKRETATLKCYPIPRHDTVYWYQQGPGQDPQFLISFYEKMQSDKGSIPDRFSAQQFSDYHSELNMSSLELGDSALYFCASSFFLAGGANNEQFFGPGTRLTVL.

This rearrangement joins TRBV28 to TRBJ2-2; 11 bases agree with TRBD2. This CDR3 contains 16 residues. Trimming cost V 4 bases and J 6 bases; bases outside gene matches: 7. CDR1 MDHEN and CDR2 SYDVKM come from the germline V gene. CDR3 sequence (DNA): TGTGCCAGCAGTTCCACGGGACTAGCGGACCCCGGGGAGCTGTTTTTT. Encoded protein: CASSSTGLADPGELFF.

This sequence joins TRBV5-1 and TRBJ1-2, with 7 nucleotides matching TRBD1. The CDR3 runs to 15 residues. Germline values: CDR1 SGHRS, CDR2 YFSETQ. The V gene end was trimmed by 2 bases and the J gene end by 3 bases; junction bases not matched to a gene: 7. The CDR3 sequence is CASSLETGPYYGYTF. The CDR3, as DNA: TGCGCCAGCAGCTTAGAGACAGGGCCTTACTATGGCTACACCTTC.

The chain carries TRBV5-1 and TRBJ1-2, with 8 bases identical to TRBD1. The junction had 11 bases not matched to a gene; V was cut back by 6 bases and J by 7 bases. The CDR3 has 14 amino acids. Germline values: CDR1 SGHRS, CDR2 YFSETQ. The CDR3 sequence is CASNLGRGQGGYTF. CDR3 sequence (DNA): TGCGCCAGCAACCTCGGCAGGGGGCAGGGTGGCTACACCTTC. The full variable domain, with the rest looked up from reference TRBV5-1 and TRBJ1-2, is KAGVTQTPRYLIKTRGQQVTLSCSPISGHRSVSWYQQTPGQGLQFLFEYFSETQRNKGNFPGRFSGRQFSNSRSEMNVSTLELGDSALYLCASNLGRGQGGYTFGSGTRLTVV.

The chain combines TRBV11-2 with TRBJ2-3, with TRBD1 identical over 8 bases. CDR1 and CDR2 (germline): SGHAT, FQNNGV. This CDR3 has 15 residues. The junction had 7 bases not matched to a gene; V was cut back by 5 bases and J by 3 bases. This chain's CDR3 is CASSARTGFTDTQYF. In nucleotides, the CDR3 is TGTGCCAGCAGCGCCCGGACAGGGTTTACAGATACGCAGTATTTT.

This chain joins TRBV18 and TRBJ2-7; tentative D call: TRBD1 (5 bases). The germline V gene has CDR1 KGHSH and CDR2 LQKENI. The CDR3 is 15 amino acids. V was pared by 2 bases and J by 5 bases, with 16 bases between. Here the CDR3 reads CASSPSFGQGHEQYF. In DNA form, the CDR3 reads TGTGCCAGCTCACCATCGTTCGGGCAGGGCCACGAGCAGTACTTC.

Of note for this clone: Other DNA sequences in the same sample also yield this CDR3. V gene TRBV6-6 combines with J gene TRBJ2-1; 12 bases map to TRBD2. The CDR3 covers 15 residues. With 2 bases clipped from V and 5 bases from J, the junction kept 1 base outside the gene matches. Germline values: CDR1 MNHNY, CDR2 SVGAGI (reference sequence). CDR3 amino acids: CASSYRLAGDNEQFF. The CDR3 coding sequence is TGTGCCAGCAGTTACAGACTAGCGGGAGACAATGAGCAGTTCTTC.

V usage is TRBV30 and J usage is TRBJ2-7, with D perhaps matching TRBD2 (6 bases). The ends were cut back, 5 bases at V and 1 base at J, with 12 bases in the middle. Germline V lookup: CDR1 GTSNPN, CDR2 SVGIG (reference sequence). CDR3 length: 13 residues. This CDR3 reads CAWGTGRSYEQYF. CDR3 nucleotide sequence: TGTGCCTGGGGGACCGGGAGATCCTACGAGCAGTACTTC.

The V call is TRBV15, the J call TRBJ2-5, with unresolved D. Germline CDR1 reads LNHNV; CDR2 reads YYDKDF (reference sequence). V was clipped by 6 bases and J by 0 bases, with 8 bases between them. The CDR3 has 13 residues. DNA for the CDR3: TGTGCCACCAGGACTCCGAACCAAGAGACCCAGTACTTC. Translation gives CATRTPNQETQYF.

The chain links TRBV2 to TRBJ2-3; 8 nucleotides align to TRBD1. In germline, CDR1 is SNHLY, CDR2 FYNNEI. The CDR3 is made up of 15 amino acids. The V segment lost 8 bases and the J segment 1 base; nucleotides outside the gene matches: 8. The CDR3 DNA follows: TGTGCCAGCCTAGCTAGGGACAGGCGCACAGATACGCAGTATTTT. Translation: CASLARDRRTDTQYF.

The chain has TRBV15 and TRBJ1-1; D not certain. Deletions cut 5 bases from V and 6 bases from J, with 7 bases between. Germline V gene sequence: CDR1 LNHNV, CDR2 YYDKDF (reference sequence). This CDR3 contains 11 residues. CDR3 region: CATSRPPEAFF. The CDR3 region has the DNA TGTGCCACCAGCCGCCCGCCTGAAGCTTTCTTT.

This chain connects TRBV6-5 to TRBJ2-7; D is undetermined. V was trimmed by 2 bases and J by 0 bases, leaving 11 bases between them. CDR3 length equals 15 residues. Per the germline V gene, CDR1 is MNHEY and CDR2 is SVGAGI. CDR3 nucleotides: TGTGCCAGCAGTTACAGGATTGATAGCTCCTACGAGCAGTACTTC. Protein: CASSYRIDSSYEQYF.

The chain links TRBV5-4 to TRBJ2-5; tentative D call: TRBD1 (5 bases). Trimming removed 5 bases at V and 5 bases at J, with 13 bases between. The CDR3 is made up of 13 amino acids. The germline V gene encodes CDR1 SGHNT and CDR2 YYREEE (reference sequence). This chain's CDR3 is CASSYQGSETQYF. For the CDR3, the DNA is TGTGCCAGCAGTTATCAGGGTAGTGAGACCCAGTACTTC.